These 14 T cell receptor beta chains were sequenced from one sample in a study of response to subunit inactivated influenza vaccine. MiXCR was run by TCRdb on the RT-PCR reads, yielding one entry per CDR3 protein. The data show about 500,000 distinct CDR3 sequences, approximately 16% seen once. The sample consisted of CD4+ T cells sorted from PBMCs, taken around 2 years after vaccination. The receptors originated from a man aged 45 to 70 who received an inactivated influenza vaccine.

This chain connects TRBV10-3 to TRBJ1-6; D gene uncertain. Per the germline V gene, CDR1 is ENHRY and CDR2 is SYGVKD. V lost 3 bases, J lost 13 bases, and 10 bases lay in between. The CDR3 has 12 residues. The CDR3 bases are TGTGCCATCAGTGATGTGTCTGGCCCCCTCCACTTT. It translates to CAISDVSGPLHF.

This chain joins TRBV6-2 or TRBV6-3 and TRBJ1-2; perhaps TRBD1 as D (6 bases). Trimming removed 7 bases at V and 3 bases at J, with 21 bases between. The CDR3 totals 16 residues. The V gene's germline CDR1 is MNHEY and CDR2 SVGEGT. In DNA, the CDR3 is TGTGCCAGCACCTACACCGGACAGAGTTGGGACTATGGCTACACCTTC. This encodes CASTYTGQSWDYGYTF.

This clonotype was counted between two and nine times. For the CDR3, the DNA is TGTGCCAGCAGTTTTTGGCGGGAGCCCCAGAGTGAGCAGTTCTTC. Translating gives CASSFWREPQSEQFF. The rearrangement uses TRBV28 and TRBJ2-1, with TRBD2 identical over 7 bases. CDR3 size: 15 residues. Germline V CDR1 and CDR2: MDHEN, SYDVKM. Trimming took 3 bases from V and 9 from J; bases not matched to a gene: 11.

This clonotype was counted between two and nine times. This chain joins TRBV29-1 and TRBJ2-1; D is undetermined. Germline CDR1 and CDR2: SQVTM and ANQGSEA. Between the trimmed V and J ends, which lost 3 bases and 2 bases, there was a span of 5 bases. The CDR3 extends over 12 amino acids. CDR3: CSVDYTYNEQFF. CDR3 DNA sequence: TGCAGCGTTGACTACACCTACAATGAGCAGTTCTTC.

V is TRBV12-3 or TRBV12-4 and J is TRBJ1-2; D unclear. The CDR3 totals 13 residues. V shed 7 bases and J shed 4 bases, with 13 bases lying between them. This CDR3 is CASTSGGFYGYTF. For the CDR3, the DNA is TGTGCCAGCACTTCCGGTGGCTTCTATGGCTACACCTTC.

The chain couples TRBV7-2 to TRBJ2-7, with a tentative D call TRBD1 (6 bases). Germline V gene sequence: CDR1 SGHTA, CDR2 FQGNSA. V was pared by 5 bases and J by 1 base, with 18 bases between. The CDR3 consists of 16 residues. CDR3 region: CASSRSGAGVSYEQYF. In nucleotides, the CDR3 is TGTGCCAGCAGCCGGAGTGGAGCAGGGGTATCCTACGAGCAGTACTTC.

This clonotype was found a few times. The chain is built from TRBV18 and TRBJ1-4, with D unresolved. The CDR3 is 16 residues long. Trimming stripped 3 bases from V and 0 bases from J, with 11 bases between. Germline lookup yields CDR1 KGHSH and CDR2 LQKENI. CDR3 nucleotides: TGTGCCAGCTCACCCCGTGGGCCACCAACTAATGAAAAACTGTTTTTT. It translates to CASSPRGPPTNEKLFF.

This clonotype was seen more than once but under ten times. J is TRBJ1-5 and V is TRBV11-2; D remains unclear. The germline gives CDR1 SGHAT, CDR2 FQNNGV. V was clipped by 1 base and J by 5 bases, with 6 bases between them. The CDR3 is 13 residues long. The CDR3 spells CASSLGTYQPQHF. CDR3 DNA sequence: TGTGCCAGCAGCTTAGGCACCTATCAGCCCCAGCATTTT. Full variable domain (missing parts from reference TRBV11-2 and TRBJ1-5): EAGVAQSPRYKIIEKRQSVAFWCNPISGHATLYWYQQILGQGPKLLIQFQNNGVVDDSQLPKDRFSAERLKGVDSTLKIQPAKLEDSAVYLCASSLGTYQPQHFGDGTRLSIL.

This rearrangement joins TRBV20-1 to TRBJ2-2, with D perhaps TRBD2 (6 bases). Germline V gene data show CDR1 as DFQATT and CDR2 as SNEGSKA (reference sequence). The V end was cut by 4 bases, the J end by 4 bases, with 13 bases between. This CDR3 is built from 14 residues. CDR3 nucleotides: TGCAGTGCTACTCCGGGACTTTCCACCGGGGAGCTGTTTTTT. It specifies CSATPGLSTGELFF.

This clonotype was seen only a few times. This chain connects TRBV20-1 to TRBJ1-3, with 10 positions matching TRBD1. Germline values: CDR1 DFQATT, CDR2 SNEGSKA (reference sequence). This CDR3 has 16 residues. Trimming took 4 bases from V and 0 from J; bases not matched to a gene: 6. The CDR3, as DNA: TGCAGTGCTACCGCGACAGGGGGCTACTCTGGAAACACCATATATTTT. Its translation: CSATATGGYSGNTIYF.

The chain recombines TRBV20-1 with TRBJ1-6; TRBD1 might be the D (6 bases). This CDR3 has 14 residues. V shed 4 bases and J shed 3 bases, with 10 bases lying between them. The germline gives CDR1 DFQATT, CDR2 SNEGSKA (reference sequence). CDR3 sequence: CSATGQSYNSPLHF. As DNA, the CDR3 is TGCAGTGCTACCGGACAGAGCTATAATTCACCCCTCCACTTT.

About this clonotype itself: Its ends do not fully match the called genes, so a read error is possible. The chain combines TRBV4-2 with TRBJ1-2; 9 bases are a match to TRBD1. Germline values: CDR1 LGHNA, CDR2 YNFKEQ. CDR3 length: 15 residues. The CDR3 nucleotides read TGTGCCAGCAGCCAATCCGGGACAGGGAACTATCGCTACACCTTC. It encodes CASSQSGTGNYRYTF.

This sequence joins TRBV11-3 and TRBJ2-1, with D tentatively TRBD1 (6 bases). Germline-derived CDR1 and CDR2 are SGHNT and YENEEA. The CDR3 runs to 16 residues. Trimming shortened V by 5 bases and J by 3 bases, and 17 bases separated the two germline ends. The DNA of the CDR3 is TGTGCCAGCAGCCCAACCGGACGAGGGGGCTACAATGAGCAGTTCTTC. Translated, it gives CASSPTGRGGYNEQFF.

This clonotype was seen once. The genes are TRBV5-1 and TRBJ2-7, with TRBD1 identical over 7 bases. There are 16 residues in the CDR3. Losses at the gene ends were 0 bases for V and 5 bases for J; bases not matched to a gene: 11. CDR1 is SGHRS and CDR2 is YFSETQ in the germline V gene. The CDR3 bases are TGCGCCAGCAGCTTGGCGACTTTACTACAGGGGAACGAGCAGTACTTC. It encodes CASSLATLLQGNEQYF.